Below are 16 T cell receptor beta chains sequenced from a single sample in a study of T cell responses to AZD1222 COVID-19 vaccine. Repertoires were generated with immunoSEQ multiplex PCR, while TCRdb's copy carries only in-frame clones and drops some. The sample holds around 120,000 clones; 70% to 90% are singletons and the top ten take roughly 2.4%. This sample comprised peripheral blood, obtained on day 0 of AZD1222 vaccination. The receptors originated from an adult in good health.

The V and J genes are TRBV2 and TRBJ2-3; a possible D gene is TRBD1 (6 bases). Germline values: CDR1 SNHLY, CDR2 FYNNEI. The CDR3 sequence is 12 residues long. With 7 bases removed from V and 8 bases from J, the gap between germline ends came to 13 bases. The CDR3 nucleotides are TGTGCCAGCACCGAGGGACAACGTACGCAGTATTTT. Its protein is CASTEGQRTQYF.

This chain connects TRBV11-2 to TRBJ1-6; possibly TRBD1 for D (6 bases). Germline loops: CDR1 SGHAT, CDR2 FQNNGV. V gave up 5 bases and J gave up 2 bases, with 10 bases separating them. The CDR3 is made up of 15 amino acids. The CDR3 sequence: CASSLNRAYNSPLHF. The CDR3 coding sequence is TGTGCCAGCAGCCTGAACAGGGCCTATAATTCACCCCTCCACTTT.

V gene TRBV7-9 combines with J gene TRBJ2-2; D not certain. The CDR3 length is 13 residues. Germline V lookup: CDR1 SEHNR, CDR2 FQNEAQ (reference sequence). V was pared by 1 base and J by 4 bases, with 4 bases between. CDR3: CASSLGSTGELFF. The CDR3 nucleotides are TGTGCCAGCAGCTTAGGTTCCACCGGGGAGCTGTTTTTT.

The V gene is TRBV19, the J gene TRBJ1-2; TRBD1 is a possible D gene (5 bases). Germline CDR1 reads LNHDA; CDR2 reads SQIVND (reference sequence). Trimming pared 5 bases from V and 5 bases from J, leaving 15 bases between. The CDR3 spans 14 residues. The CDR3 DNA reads TGTGCCAGTAGTCCCCCTGGGGCAGGGTATGGCTACACCTTC. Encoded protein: CASSPPGAGYGYTF.

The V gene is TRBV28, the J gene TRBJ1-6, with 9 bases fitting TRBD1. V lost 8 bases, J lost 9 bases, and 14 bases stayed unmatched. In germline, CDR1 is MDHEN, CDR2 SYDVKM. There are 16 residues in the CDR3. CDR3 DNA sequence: TGTGCCAGCGGGATCACAGGGGGCGCGAATAGTTCACCCCTCCACTTT. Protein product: CASGITGGANSSPLHF.

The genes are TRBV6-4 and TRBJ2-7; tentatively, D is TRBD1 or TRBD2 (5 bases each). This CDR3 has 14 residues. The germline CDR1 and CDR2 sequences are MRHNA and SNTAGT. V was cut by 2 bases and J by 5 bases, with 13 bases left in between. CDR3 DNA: TGTGCCAGCAGTGACAGCCGAGGGGCGGACGAGCAGTACTTC. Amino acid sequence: CASSDSRGADEQYF.

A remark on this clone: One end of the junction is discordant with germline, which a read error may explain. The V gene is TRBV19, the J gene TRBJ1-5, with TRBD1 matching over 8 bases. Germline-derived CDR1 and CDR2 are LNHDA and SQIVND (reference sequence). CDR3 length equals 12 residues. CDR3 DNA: TGTGCCAGTAGTATAGATGGGACAGGTCCCTCATTT. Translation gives CASSIDGTGPSF. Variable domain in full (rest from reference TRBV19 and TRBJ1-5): DGGITQSPKYLFRKEGQNVTLSCEQNLNHDAMYWYRQDPGQGLRLIYYSQIVNDFQKGDIAEGYSVSREKKESFPLTVTSAQKNPTAFYLCASSIDGTGPSFGDGTRLSIL.

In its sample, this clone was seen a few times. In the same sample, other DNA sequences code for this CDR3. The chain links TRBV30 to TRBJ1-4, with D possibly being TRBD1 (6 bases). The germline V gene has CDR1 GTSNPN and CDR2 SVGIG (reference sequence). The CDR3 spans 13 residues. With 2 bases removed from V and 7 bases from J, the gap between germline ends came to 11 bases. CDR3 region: CAWSSGGREKLFF. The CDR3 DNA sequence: TGTGCCTGGAGTTCGGGGGGGCGTGAAAAACTGTTTTTT.

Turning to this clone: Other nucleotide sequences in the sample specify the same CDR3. As DNA, the CDR3 is TGCGCCAGCAGCCCGGGACTAGCGGCTAGCACAGATACGCAGTATTTT. It translates to CASSPGLAASTDTQYF. V and J are TRBV5-1 and TRBJ2-3, with TRBD2 identical over 11 bases. Germline-derived CDR1 and CDR2 are SGHRS and YFSETQ. Trimming took 4 bases from V and 0 from J; bases not matched to a gene: 4. This CDR3 is 16 amino acids long.

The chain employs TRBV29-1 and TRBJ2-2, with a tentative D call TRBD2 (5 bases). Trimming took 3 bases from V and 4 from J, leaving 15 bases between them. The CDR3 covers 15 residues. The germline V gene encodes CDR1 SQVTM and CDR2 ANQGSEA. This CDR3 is CSVDERGSSTGELFF. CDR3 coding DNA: TGCAGCGTTGACGAGAGAGGGTCGAGCACCGGGGAGCTGTTTTTT.

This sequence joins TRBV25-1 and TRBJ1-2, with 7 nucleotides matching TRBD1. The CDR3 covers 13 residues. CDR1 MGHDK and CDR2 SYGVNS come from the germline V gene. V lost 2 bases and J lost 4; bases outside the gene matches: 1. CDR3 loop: CASSEQGVYGYTF. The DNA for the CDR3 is TGTGCCAGCAGTGAACAGGGGGTCTATGGCTACACCTTC.

CDR3 bases: TGTGCCACCAGCAGAGACGGACAGACCCAGTACTTC. Amino acids: CATSRDGQTQYF. The chain employs TRBV15 and TRBJ2-5; D remains ambiguous. CDR3 length: 12 amino acids. Trimming removed 0 bases from V and 6 bases from J, with 5 bases in between. Per germline, CDR1 LNHNV and CDR2 YYDKDF (reference sequence).

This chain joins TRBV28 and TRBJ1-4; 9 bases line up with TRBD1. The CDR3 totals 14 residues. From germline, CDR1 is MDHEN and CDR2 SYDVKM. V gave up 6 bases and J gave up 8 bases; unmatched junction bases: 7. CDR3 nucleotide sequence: TGTGCCAGCAGGTCGTCGGGACAGGGAGAAAAACTGTTTTTT. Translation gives CASRSSGQGEKLFF.

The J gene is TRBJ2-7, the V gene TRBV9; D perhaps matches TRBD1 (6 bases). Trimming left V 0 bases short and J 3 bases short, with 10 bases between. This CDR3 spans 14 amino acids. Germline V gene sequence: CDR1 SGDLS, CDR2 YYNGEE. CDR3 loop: CASSVAGRGYEQYF. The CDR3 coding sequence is TGTGCCAGCAGCGTAGCAGGCAGGGGCTACGAGCAGTACTTC.

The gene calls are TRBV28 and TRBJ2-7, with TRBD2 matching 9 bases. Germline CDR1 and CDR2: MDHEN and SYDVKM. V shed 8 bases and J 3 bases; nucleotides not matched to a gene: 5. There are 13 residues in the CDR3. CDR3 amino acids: CASGREGVYEQYF. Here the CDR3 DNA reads TGTGCCAGCGGGCGGGAGGGGGTCTACGAGCAGTACTTC.

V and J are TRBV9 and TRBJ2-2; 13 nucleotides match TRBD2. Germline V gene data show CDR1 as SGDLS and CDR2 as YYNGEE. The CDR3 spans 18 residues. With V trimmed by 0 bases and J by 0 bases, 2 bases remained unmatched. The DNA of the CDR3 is TGTGCCAGCAGCGTAGGGGGGACTAGCGGGACGAACACCGGGGAGCTGTTTTTT. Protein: CASSVGGTSGTNTGELFF.